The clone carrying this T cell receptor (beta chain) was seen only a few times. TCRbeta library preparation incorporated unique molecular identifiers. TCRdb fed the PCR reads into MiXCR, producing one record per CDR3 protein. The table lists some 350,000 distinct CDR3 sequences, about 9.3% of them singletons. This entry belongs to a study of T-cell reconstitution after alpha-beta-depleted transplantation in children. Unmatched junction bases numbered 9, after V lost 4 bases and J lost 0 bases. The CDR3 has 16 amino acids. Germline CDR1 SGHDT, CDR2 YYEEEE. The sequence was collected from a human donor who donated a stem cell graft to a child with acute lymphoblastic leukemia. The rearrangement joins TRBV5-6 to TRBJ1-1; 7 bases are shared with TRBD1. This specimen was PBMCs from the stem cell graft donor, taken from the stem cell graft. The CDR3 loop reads CASSPRTGGMNTEAFF. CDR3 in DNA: TGTGCCAGCAGCCCCAGGACAGGAGGAATGAACACTGAAGCTTTCTTT. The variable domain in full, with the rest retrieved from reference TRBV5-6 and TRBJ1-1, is DAGVTQSPTHLIKTRGQQVTLRCSPKSGHDTVSWYQQALGQGPQFIFQYYEEEERQRGNFPDRFSGHQFPNYSSELNVNALLLGDSALYLCASSPRTGGMNTEAFFGQGTRLTVV.